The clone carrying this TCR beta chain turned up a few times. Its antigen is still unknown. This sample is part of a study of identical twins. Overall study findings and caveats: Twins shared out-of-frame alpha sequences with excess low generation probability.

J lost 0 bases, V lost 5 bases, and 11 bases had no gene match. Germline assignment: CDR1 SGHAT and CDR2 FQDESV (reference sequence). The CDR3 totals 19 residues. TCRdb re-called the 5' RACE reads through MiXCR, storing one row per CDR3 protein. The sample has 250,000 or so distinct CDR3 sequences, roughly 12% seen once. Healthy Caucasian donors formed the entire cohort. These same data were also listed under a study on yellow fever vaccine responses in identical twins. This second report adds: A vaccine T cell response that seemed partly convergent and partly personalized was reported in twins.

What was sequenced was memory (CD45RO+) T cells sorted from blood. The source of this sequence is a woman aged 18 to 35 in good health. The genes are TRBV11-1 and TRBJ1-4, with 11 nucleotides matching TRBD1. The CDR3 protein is CASSPLVLGQGATNEKLFF. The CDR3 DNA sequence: TGTGCCAGCAGCCCGTTAGTCCTGGGACAGGGGGCAACTAATGAAAAACTGTTTTTT.